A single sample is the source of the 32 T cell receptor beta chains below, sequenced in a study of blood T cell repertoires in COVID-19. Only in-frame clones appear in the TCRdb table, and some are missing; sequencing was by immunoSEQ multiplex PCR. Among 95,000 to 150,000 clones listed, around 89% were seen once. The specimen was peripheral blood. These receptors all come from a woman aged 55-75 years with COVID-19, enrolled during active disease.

The CDR3 nucleotides read TGTGCCAGTAGCCCAGGGGGGAACAATGAGCAGTTCTTC. It codes for CASSPGGNNEQFF. The chain couples TRBV19 to TRBJ2-1; D is possibly TRBD1 (7 bases). CDR1 is LNHDA, CDR2 SQIVND, per germline (reference sequence). V lost 6 bases and J 5 bases, leaving 11 bases between the germline ends. The CDR3 is 13 amino acids.

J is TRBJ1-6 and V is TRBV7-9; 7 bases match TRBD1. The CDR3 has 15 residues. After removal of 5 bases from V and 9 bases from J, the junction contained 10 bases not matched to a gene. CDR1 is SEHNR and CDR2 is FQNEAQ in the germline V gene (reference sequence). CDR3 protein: CASSQDRERSSPLHF. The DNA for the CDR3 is TGTGCCAGCAGCCAAGACAGGGAAAGGTCTTCACCCCTCCACTTT.

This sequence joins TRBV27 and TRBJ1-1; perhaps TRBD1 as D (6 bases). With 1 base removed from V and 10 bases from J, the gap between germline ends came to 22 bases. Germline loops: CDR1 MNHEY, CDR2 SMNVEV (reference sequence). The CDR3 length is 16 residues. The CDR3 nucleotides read TGTGCCAGCAGTTTATTCCCTGGGCGGCGGGGGCTGGGAGCTTTCTTT. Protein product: CASSLFPGRRGLGAFF.

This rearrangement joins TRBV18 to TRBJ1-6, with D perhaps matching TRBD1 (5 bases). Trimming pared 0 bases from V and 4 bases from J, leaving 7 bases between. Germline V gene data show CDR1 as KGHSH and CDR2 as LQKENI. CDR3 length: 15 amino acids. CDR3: CASSPPGGYNSPLHF. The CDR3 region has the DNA TGTGCCAGCTCACCACCGGGGGGGTATAATTCACCCCTCCACTTT.

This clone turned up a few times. The DNA for the CDR3 is TGTGCCAGCAGTTTTTCAGATTCACCCCTCCACTTT. This gives the protein CASSFSDSPLHF. The chain has TRBV6-6 and TRBJ1-6; D is ambiguous. Per germline, CDR1 MNHNY and CDR2 SVGAGI (reference sequence). V dropped 4 bases and J dropped 8 bases, with 6 bases sitting between them. The CDR3 is 12 amino acids.

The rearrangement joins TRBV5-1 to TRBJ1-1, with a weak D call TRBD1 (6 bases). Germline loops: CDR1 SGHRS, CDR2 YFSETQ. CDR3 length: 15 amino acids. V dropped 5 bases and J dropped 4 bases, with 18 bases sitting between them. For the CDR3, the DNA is TGCGCCAGCAGGCAGGGGACCAACTCAGGCACTGAAGCTTTCTTT. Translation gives CASRQGTNSGTEAFF.

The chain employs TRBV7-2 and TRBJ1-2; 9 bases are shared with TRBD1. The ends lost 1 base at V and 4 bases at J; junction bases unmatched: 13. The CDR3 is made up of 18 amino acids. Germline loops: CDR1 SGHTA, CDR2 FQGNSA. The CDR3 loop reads CASSLVQDRDRVGYGYTF. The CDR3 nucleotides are TGTGCCAGCAGCTTAGTTCAGGACCGGGACAGGGTAGGCTATGGCTACACCTTC. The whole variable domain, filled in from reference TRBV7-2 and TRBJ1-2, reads GAGVSQSPSNKVTEKGKDVELRCDPISGHTALYWYRQSLGQGLEFLIYFQGNSAPDKSGLPSDRFSAERTGGSVSTLTIQRTQQEDSAVYLCASSLVQDRDRVGYGYTFGSGTRLTVV.

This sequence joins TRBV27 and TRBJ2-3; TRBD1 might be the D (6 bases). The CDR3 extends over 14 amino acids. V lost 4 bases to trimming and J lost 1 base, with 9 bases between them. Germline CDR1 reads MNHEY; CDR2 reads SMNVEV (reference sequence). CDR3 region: CASSYRVRTDTQYF. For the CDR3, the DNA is TGTGCCAGCAGTTACAGGGTTCGCACAGATACGCAGTATTTT.

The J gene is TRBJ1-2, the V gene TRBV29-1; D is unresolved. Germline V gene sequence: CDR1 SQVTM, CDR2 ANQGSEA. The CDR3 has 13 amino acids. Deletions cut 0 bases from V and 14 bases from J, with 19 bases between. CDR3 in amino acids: CSVEDQAFGFRTF. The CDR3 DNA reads TGCAGCGTTGAAGATCAAGCTTTCGGTTTTCGTACCTTC.

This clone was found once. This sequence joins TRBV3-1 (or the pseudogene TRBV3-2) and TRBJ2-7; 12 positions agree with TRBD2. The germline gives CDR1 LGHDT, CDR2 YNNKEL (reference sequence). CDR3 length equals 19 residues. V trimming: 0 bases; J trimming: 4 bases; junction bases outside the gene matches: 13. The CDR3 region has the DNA TGTGCCAGCAGCCAAGACCGGGGGCAAGGACTAGCGGGGCCATACGAGCAGTACTTC. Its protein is CASSQDRGQGLAGPYEQYF.

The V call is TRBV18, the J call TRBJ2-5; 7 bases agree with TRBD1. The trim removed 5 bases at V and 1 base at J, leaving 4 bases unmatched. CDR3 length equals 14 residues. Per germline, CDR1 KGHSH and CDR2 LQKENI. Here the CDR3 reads CASSNRQGQETQYF. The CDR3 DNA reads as TGTGCCAGCTCAAACCGACAGGGCCAAGAGACCCAGTACTTC.

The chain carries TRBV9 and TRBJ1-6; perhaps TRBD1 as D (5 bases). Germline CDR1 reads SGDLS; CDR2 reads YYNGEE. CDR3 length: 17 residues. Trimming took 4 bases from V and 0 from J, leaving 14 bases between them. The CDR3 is CASSPRGGSSYNSPLHF. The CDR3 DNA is TGTGCCAGCAGCCCGCGGGGGGGGAGCTCCTATAATTCACCCCTCCACTTT.

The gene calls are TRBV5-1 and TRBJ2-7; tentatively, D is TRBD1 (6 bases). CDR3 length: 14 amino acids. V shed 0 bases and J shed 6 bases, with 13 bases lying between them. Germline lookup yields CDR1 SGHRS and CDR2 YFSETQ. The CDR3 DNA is TGCGCCAGCAGCTTGGGGTCAACAGGGCGCGAGCAGTACTTC. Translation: CASSLGSTGREQYF. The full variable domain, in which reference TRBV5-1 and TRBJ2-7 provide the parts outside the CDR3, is KAGVTQTPRYLIKTRGQQVTLSCSPISGHRSVSWYQQTPGQGLQFLFEYFSETQRNKGNFPGRFSGRQFSNSRSEMNVSTLELGDSALYLCASSLGSTGREQYFGPGTRLTVT.

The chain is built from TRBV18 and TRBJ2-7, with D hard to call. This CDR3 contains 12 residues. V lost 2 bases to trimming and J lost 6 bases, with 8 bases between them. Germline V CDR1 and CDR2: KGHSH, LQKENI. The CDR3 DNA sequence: TGTGCCAGCTCACCAAGCGTATCCGAGCAGTACTTC. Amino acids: CASSPSVSEQYF.

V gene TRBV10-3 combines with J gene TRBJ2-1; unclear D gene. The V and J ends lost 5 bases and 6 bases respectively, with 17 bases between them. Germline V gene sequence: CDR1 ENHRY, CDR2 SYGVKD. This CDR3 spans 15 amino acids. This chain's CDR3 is CAISSVSTQRNEQFF. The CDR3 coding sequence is TGTGCCATCAGTTCGGTCTCTACCCAACGCAATGAGCAGTTCTTC.

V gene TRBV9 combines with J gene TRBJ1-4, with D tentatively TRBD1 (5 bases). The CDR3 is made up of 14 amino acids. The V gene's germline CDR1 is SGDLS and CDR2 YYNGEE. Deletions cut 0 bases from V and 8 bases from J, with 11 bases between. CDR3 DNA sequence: TGTGCCAGCAGCGTAGGAGGGGAGGGGGAAAAACTGTTTTTT. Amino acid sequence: CASSVGGEGEKLFF.

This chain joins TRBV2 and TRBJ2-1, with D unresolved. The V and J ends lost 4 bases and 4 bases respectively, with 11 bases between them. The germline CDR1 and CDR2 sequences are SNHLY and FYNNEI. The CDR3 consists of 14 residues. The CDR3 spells CASSGHPPYNEQFF. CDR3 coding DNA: TGTGCCAGCAGTGGACACCCCCCTTACAATGAGCAGTTCTTC.

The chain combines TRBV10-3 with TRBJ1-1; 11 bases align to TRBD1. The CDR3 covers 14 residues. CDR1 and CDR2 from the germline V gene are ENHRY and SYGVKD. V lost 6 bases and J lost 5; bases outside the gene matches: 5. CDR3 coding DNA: TGTGCCATCAGATCCGGGACAGGGGGTACTGAAGCTTTCTTT. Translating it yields CAIRSGTGGTEAFF.

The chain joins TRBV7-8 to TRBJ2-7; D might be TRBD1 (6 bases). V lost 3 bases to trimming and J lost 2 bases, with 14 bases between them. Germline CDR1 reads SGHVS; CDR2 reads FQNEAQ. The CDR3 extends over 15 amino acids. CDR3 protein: CASSFGQRRAYEQYF. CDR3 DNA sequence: TGTGCCAGCAGCTTCGGACAGCGGAGAGCCTACGAGCAGTACTTC.

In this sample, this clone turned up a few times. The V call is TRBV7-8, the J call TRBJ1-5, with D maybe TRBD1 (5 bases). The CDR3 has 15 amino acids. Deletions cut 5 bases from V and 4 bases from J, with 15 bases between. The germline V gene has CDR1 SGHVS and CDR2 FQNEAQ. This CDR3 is CASSVTGTGNQPQHF. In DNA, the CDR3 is TGTGCCAGCAGCGTAACCGGGACTGGGAATCAGCCCCAGCATTTT.

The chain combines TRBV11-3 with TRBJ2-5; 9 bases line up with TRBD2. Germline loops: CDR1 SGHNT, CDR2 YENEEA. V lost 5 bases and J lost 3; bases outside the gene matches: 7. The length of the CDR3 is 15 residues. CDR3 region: CASSRTGLAEETQYF. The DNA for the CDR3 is TGTGCCAGCAGCCGGACGGGACTAGCCGAAGAGACCCAGTACTTC.

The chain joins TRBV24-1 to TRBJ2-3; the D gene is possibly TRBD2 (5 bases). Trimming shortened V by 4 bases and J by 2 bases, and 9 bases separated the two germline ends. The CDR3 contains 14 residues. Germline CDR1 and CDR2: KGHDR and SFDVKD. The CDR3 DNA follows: TGTGCCACCAGTGACGAGGGCACCACAGATACGCAGTATTTT. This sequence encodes CATSDEGTTDTQYF.

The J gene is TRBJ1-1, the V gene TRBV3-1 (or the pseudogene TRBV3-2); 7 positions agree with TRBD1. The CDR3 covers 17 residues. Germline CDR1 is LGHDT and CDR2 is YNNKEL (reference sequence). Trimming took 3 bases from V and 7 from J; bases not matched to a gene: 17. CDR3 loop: CASSHTLGTARRIEAFF. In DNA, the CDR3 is TGTGCCAGCAGCCATACATTAGGGACAGCCCGGAGGATTGAAGCTTTCTTT.

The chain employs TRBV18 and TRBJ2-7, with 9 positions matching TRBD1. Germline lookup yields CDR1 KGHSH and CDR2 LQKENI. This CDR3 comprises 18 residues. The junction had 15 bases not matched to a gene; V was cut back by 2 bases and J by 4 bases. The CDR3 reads CASSPRVGSGTGLYEQYF. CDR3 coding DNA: TGTGCCAGCTCACCAAGAGTCGGTTCCGGGACAGGGTTGTACGAGCAGTACTTC.

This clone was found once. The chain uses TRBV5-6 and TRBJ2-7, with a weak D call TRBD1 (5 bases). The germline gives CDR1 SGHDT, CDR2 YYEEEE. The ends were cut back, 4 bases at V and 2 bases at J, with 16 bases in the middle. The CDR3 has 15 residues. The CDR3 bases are TGTGCCAGCAGCCCGGTCGACAGATCCACCTACGAGCAGTACTTC. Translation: CASSPVDRSTYEQYF.

In DNA, the CDR3 is TGTGCCAGCCTAGGACAGGGGTACAATGAGCAGTTCTTC. Protein product: CASLGQGYNEQFF. V and J are TRBV28 and TRBJ2-1; TRBD1 aligns across 9 bases. CDR1 is MDHEN and CDR2 is SYDVKM in the germline V gene. The V and J ends lost 8 bases and 4 bases, in that order; junction bases with no gene match: 3. CDR3 size: 13 residues.

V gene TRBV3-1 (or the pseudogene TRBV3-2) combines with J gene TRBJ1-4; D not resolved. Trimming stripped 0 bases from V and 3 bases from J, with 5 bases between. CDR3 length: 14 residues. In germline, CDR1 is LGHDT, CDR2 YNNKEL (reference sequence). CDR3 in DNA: TGTGCCAGCAGCCAAGATACGGCTAATGAAAAACTGTTTTTT. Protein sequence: CASSQDTANEKLFF.

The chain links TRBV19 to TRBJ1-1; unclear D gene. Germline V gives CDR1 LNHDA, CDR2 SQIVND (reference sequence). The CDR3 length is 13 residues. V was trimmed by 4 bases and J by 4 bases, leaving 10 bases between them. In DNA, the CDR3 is TGTGCCAGTAGTAAAGACATTTCCACTGAAGCTTTCTTT. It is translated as CASSKDISTEAFF.

The CDR3, as DNA: TGTGCCAGCAGACAACGGGGACAGGGTAGCACAGATACGCAGTATTTT. Protein sequence: CASRQRGQGSTDTQYF. The chain carries TRBV27 and TRBJ2-3; 9 positions match TRBD1. The CDR3 totals 16 residues. CDR1 and CDR2 from the germline V gene are MNHEY and SMNVEV (reference sequence). Unmatched junction bases numbered 7, after V lost 6 bases and J lost 0 bases.

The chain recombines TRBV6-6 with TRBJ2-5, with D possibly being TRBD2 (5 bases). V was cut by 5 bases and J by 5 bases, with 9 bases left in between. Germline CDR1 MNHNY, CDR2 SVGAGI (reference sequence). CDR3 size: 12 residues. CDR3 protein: CASSLGVETQYF. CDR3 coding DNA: TGTGCCAGCAGTCTGGGAGTCGAGACCCAGTACTTC.

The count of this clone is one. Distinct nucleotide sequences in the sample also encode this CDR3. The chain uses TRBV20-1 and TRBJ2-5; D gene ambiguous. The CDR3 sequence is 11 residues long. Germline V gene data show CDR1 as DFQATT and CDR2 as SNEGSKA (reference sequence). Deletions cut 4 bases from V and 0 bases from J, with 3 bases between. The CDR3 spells CSAINQETQYF. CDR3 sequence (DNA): TGCAGTGCTATAAACCAAGAGACCCAGTACTTC.

CDR3 protein: CASSPPKGEWGSPLHF. The CDR3 DNA sequence: TGTGCCAGCAGCCCACCAAAGGGGGAGTGGGGTTCACCCCTCCACTTT. The chain uses TRBV7-2 and TRBJ1-6; D may be TRBD1 (6 bases). This CDR3 spans 16 amino acids. Trimming cost V 5 bases and J 9 bases, with 20 bases left between them. Germline assignment: CDR1 SGHTA and CDR2 FQGNSA.